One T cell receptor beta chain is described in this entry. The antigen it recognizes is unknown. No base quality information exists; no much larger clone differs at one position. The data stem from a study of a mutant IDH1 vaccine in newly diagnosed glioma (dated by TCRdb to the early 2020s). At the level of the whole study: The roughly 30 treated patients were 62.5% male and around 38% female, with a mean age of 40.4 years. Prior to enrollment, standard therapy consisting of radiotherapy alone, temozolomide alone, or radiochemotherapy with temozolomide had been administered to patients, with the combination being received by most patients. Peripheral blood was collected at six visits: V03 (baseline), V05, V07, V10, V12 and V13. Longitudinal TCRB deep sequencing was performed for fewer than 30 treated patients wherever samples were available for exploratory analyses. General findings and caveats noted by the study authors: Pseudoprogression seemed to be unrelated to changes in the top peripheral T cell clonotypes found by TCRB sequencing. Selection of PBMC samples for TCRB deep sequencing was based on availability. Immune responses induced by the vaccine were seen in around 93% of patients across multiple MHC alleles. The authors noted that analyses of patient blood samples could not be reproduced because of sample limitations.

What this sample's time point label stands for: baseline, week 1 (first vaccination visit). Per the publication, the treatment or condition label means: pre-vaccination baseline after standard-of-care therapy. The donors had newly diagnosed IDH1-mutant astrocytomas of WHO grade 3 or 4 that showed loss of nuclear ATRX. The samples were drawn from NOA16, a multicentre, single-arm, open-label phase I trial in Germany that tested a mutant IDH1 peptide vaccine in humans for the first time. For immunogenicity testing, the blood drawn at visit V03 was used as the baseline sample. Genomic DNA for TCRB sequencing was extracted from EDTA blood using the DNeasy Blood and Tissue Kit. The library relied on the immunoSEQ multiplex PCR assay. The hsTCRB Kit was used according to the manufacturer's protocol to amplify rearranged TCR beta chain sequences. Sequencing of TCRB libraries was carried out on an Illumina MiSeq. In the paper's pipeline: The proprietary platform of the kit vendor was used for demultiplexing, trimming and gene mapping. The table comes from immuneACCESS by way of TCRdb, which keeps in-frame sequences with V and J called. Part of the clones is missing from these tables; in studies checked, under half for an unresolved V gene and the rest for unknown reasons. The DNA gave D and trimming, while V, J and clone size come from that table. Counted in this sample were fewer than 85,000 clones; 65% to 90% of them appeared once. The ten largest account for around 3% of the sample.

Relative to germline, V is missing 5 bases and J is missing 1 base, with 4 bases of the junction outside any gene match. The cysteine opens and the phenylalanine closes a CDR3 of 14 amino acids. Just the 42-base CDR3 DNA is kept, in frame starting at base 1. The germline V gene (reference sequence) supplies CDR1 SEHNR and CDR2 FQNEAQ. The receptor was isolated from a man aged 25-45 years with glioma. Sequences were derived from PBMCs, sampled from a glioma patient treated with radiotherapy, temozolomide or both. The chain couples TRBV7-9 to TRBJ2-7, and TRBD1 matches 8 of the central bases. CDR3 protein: CASSGDRSSYEQYF. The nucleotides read TGTGCCAGCAGCGGGGACAGGAGTTCCTACGAGCAGTACTTC. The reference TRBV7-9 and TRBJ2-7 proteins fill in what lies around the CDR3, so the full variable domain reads DTGVSQNPRHKITKRGQNVTFRCDPISEHNRLYWYRQTLGQGPEFLTYFQNEAQLEKSRLLSDRFSAERPKGSFSTLEIQRTEQGDSAMYLCASSGDRSSYEQYFGPGTRLTVT.